These 2 T cell receptor beta chains were sequenced from one sample in a study of T-cell reconstitution after alpha-beta-depleted transplantation in children. Researchers prepared the TCRbeta library using unique molecular identifiers, the study reports. Each CDR3 protein gets one entry after TCRdb re-called the PCR reads with MiXCR. The data show around 580,000 distinct CDR3 sequences, 25% to 30% seen once. Sequencing used PBMCs, obtained before TCRalphabeta/CD19-depleted stem cell transplant. Receptors were obtained from a boy under two years old with Wiskott-Aldrich syndrome, due to receive a stem cell transplant.

The chain links TRBV20-1 to TRBJ2-1, with TRBD2 matching 15 bases. The germline V gene has CDR1 DFQATT and CDR2 SNEGSKA (reference sequence). CDR3 length: 16 residues. The V and J ends lost 6 bases and 4 bases, in that order; junction bases with no gene match: 7. The CDR3, as DNA: TGCAGTGCGTGGACTAGCGGGAGGGCTCTATACAATGAGCAGTTCTTC. Its protein is CSAWTSGRALYNEQFF.

This chain joins TRBV5-1 and TRBJ2-7; 8 bases are a match to TRBD2. Germline V gene sequence: CDR1 SGHRS, CDR2 YFSETQ. CDR3 length: 15 residues. V trimming: 3 bases; J trimming: 0 bases; junction bases outside the gene matches: 5. The CDR3 loop is CASSSGGASSYEQYF. The CDR3 coding sequence is TGCGCCAGCAGCTCCGGGGGGGCGAGCTCCTACGAGCAGTACTTC.